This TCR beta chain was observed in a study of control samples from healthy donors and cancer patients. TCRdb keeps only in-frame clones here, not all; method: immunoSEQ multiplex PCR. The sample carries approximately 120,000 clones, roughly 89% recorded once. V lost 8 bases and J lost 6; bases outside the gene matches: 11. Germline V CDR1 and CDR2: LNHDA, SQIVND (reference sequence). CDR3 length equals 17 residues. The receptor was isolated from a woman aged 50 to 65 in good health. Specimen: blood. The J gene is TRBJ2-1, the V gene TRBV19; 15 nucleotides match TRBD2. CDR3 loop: CASGPRTSGRASNEQFF. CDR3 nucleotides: TGTGCCAGTGGTCCCCGGACTAGCGGGAGGGCCTCCAATGAGCAGTTCTTC.